The 21 T cell receptor beta chains below all came from one sample that was sequenced in a study of early T cells in non-severe SARS-CoV-2 infection. One entry per CDR3 protein, called by TCRdb with MiXCR from the 5' RACE reads. The data contain tens of thousands of distinct CDR3 sequences, 11% of them singletons. The sample consisted of whole blood. All receptors come from an adult who was a healthcare worker with PCR-confirmed SARS-CoV-2 infection or an uninfected control (not recorded which).

This clonotype turned up a few times. The chain recombines TRBV6-2 or TRBV6-3 with TRBJ2-5; 9 nucleotides line up with TRBD2. The CDR3 covers 15 residues. J was trimmed by 5 bases and V by 5 bases; bases with no gene match: 9. The germline V gene encodes CDR1 MNHEY and CDR2 SVGEGT. CDR3 in DNA: TGTGCCAGCAGTAACAGTGGACTAGCGCTGGAGACCCAGTACTTC. It codes for CASSNSGLALETQYF.

This clonotype was seen a few times. This chain connects TRBV28 to TRBJ1-6, with D hard to call. Trimming removed 2 bases from V and 6 bases from J, with 11 bases in between. This CDR3 has 15 residues. CDR1 and CDR2 from the germline V gene are MDHEN and SYDVKM. The chain's CDR3 is CASSLPGRANSPLHF. CDR3 bases: TGTGCCAGCAGTTTACCTGGGAGGGCTAATTCACCCCTCCACTTT.

The gene calls are TRBV4-1 and TRBJ2-7; the match to TRBD2 covers 9 bases. The CDR3 runs 14 residues. V shed 5 bases, J shed 5 bases, and the junction held 7 bases outside the gene matches. CDR1 is MGHRA and CDR2 is YSYEKL in the germline V gene. As DNA, the CDR3 is TGCGCCAGCAGCTACACGGTAGCGGGAGACGAGCAGTACTTC. This codes for CASSYTVAGDEQYF.

This clonotype was seen a few times. The chain links TRBV25-1 to TRBJ1-2; D perhaps matches TRBD1 (5 bases). The CDR3 covers 13 residues. CDR1 MGHDK and CDR2 SYGVNS come from the germline V gene. V lost 10 bases and J lost 7, with 19 bases in between. CDR3 sequence reads: CATQLRDSTGYTF. CDR3 DNA: TGTGCCACCCAGCTGAGGGACTCTACTGGCTACACCTTC.

In this sample, this clonotype turned up a few times. The rearrangement links TRBV19 to TRBJ2-2; D is unresolved. CDR3 length equals 14 residues. Looked up from germline, CDR1 is LNHDA and CDR2 is SQIVND (reference sequence). V was cut by 8 bases and J by 0 bases, with 10 bases left in between. This chain's CDR3 is CASSALANTGELFF. The CDR3 DNA reads TGTGCCAGTTCTGCACTCGCGAACACCGGGGAGCTGTTTTTT.

Turning to this clonotype: Given the absence of the conserved phenylalanine or tryptophan at the CDR3 end, a read error is likely. This sequence joins TRBV4-3 and TRBJ2-1, with 7 positions matching TRBD2. J was trimmed by 3 bases and V by 0 bases; bases with no gene match: 8. CDR1 and CDR2 from the germline V gene are LGHNA and YSLEER. The CDR3 is 17 amino acids. The CDR3 coding sequence is TGCGCCAGCAGCCAAGATCAGAGGCTAGCGGTCTACAATGAGCAGTTCCTC. It codes for CASSQDQRLAVYNEQFL.

The CDR3 nucleotides read TGTGCCAGCAGCCCCGCGGGACGATATCAGCCCCAGCATTTT. Amino acid sequence: CASSPAGRYQPQHF. The chain couples TRBV7-8 to TRBJ1-5, with a possible D match to TRBD1 (5 bases). V dropped 5 bases and J dropped 5 bases, with 13 bases sitting between them. The V gene's germline CDR1 is SGHVS and CDR2 FQNEAQ. CDR3 size: 14 residues.

The CDR3: CASSLSSGLYEQYF. DNA of the CDR3: TGTGCCAGCAGTTTATCCTCGGGGCTCTACGAGCAGTACTTC. The J gene is TRBJ2-7, the V gene TRBV12-3 or TRBV12-4, with D perhaps given as TRBD1 or TRBD2 (5 bases each). The CDR3 covers 14 residues. Trimming took off 2 bases at V and 3 bases at J, with 11 bases between the two ends.

This chain joins TRBV7-9 and TRBJ2-5, with a tentative D call TRBD1 (6 bases). Germline V gives CDR1 SEHNR, CDR2 FQNEAQ (reference sequence). This CDR3 has 13 residues. V lost 6 bases, J lost 5 bases, and 13 bases lay in between. The CDR3 region is CASRTTGVETQYF. CDR3 nucleotide sequence: TGTGCCAGCAGGACGACAGGCGTCGAGACCCAGTACTTC.

V and J are TRBV7-2 and TRBJ2-7; 16 nucleotides match TRBD2. Germline lookup yields CDR1 SGHTA and CDR2 FQGNSA. The CDR3 totals 16 residues. V was pared by 4 bases and J by 6 bases, with 6 bases of the junction left unmatched. CDR3 loop: CASSYEGLAGGSEQYF. The CDR3 nucleotides read TGTGCCAGCAGCTACGAGGGACTAGCGGGAGGGAGCGAGCAGTACTTC. The variable domain in full, completed from reference TRBV7-2 and TRBJ2-7, reads GAGVSQSPSNKVTEKGKDVELRCDPISGHTALYWYRQSLGQGLEFLIYFQGNSAPDKSGLPSDRFSAERTGGSVSTLTIQRTQQEDSAVYLCASSYEGLAGGSEQYFGPGTRLTVT.

In its sample, this clonotype was seen many times. The J gene is TRBJ2-7, the V gene TRBV6-2 or TRBV6-3; D might be TRBD2 (6 bases). Germline V CDR1 and CDR2: MNHEY, SVGEGT. This CDR3 has 16 amino acids. V was cut by 2 bases and J by 7 bases, with 21 bases left in between. The CDR3 DNA sequence: TGTGCCAGCAGTTACCCTGAAGCGGGTTGGTCTGGAGAGCAGTACTTC. It is translated as CASSYPEAGWSGEQYF.

Notes on this clonotype: This sequence may be a read error, since a much larger clone differs from it by one base. The chain joins TRBV7-9 to TRBJ2-3; D tentatively fits TRBD1 or TRBD2 (6 bases each). The germline V gene encodes CDR1 SEHNR and CDR2 FQNEAQ (reference sequence). The CDR3 covers 16 residues. The DNA of the CDR3 is TGTGCCAGCAGCCCGGGGGACATGGCTAGCATAGATACGCAGTATTTT. This codes for CASSPGDMASIDTQYF.

The chain couples TRBV4-2 to TRBJ2-1; D gene ambiguous. The V gene's germline CDR1 is LGHNA and CDR2 YNFKEQ. V lost 3 bases to trimming and J lost 0 bases, with 12 bases between them. CDR3 length equals 16 residues. CDR3 region: CASSQPDGSSYNEQFF. CDR3 bases: TGTGCCAGCAGCCAGCCGGACGGAAGCTCCTACAATGAGCAGTTCTTC.

This clonotype showed up many times. Its ends do not fully match the called genes, so a read error is possible. This chain connects TRBV7-9 to TRBJ2-1, with 9 nucleotides matching TRBD2. Germline V gene sequence: CDR1 SEHNR, CDR2 FQNEAQ (reference sequence). The CDR3 contains 12 residues. The CDR3 DNA is TGTGCCAGCAGCTCCCAGCGGGAGGAAACGCACTTC. It translates to CASSSQREETHF.

This clonotype was detected many times. The gene calls are TRBV7-9 and TRBJ1-3; no definite D call. This CDR3 has 13 amino acids. V was clipped by 3 bases and J by 2 bases, with 5 bases between them. Germline V lookup: CDR1 SEHNR, CDR2 FQNEAQ (reference sequence). For the CDR3, the DNA is TGTGCCAGCAGCTTCGGTACTGGAAACACCATATATTTT. Translation: CASSFGTGNTIYF.

The V and J genes are TRBV6-2 or TRBV6-3 and TRBJ2-7; D is undetermined. V was trimmed by 6 bases and J by 4 bases, leaving 10 bases between them. Germline CDR1 is MNHEY and CDR2 is SVGEGT. The CDR3 loop spans 12 amino acids. The CDR3: CASSDRMYEQYF. The CDR3 DNA follows: TGTGCCAGCAGCGATAGGATGTACGAGCAGTACTTC.

This clonotype was seen repeatedly, ten times or more. The rearrangement uses TRBV7-8 and TRBJ2-2; maybe TRBD1 (7 bases). The germline CDR1 and CDR2 sequences are SGHVS and FQNEAQ. V lost 1 base, J lost 5 bases, and 11 bases lay in between. The CDR3 spans 15 residues. The CDR3 loop reads CASSLGRGRTGELFF. CDR3 sequence (DNA): TGTGCCAGCAGCTTAGGCAGGGGGAGGACCGGGGAGCTGTTTTTT.

The chain combines TRBV3-1 with TRBJ2-2; D is possibly TRBD1 or TRBD2 (5 bases each). CDR3 length: 14 amino acids. Trimming took off 4 bases at V and 6 bases at J, with 12 bases between the two ends. Germline V gene data show CDR1 as LGHDT and CDR2 as YNNKEL (reference sequence). The CDR3 sequence: CASSLGVRAGELFF. The CDR3 nucleotides read TGTGCCAGCAGCCTAGGGGTGCGGGCCGGGGAGCTGTTTTTT.

This clonotype was detected only a few times. This chain connects TRBV7-2 to TRBJ2-1; 7 nucleotides agree with TRBD2. J lost 1 base, V lost 2 bases, and 5 bases had no gene match. Germline values: CDR1 SGHTA, CDR2 FQGNSA. The CDR3 is 16 residues long. The CDR3 region has the DNA TGTGCCAGCAGCTTACGGGCGGGAGATTCCTACAATGAGCAGTTCTTC. Translating it yields CASSLRAGDSYNEQFF. The entire variable domain, with the rest obtained from reference TRBV7-2 and TRBJ2-1, is as follows: GAGVSQSPSNKVTEKGKDVELRCDPISGHTALYWYRQSLGQGLEFLIYFQGNSAPDKSGLPSDRFSAERTGGSVSTLTIQRTQQEDSAVYLCASSLRAGDSYNEQFFGPGTRLTVL.

This chain uses TRBV20-1 with TRBJ2-1; D may be TRBD2 (5 bases). V lost 1 base and J 6 bases, leaving 16 bases between the germline ends. The length of the CDR3 is 15 residues. CDR1 is DFQATT, CDR2 SNEGSKA, per germline (reference sequence). DNA of the CDR3: TGCAGTGCTAGAGGGTGGACGGAGGCCCCCAATGAGCAGTTCTTC. This translates into CSARGWTEAPNEQFF.

This chain joins TRBV5-1 and TRBJ1-1; D gene ambiguous. CDR1 and CDR2 (germline): SGHRS, YFSETQ. The CDR3 has 12 amino acids. The germline V and J ends were trimmed by 3 bases and 5 bases, with 8 bases remaining between them. CDR3 loop: CASSSQETEAFF. In DNA form, the CDR3 reads TGCGCCAGCAGCTCCCAGGAAACTGAAGCTTTCTTT.